The 26 T cell receptor beta chains presented below share a single source sample, sequenced in a study of blood T cell repertoires in COVID-19. Measured with immunoSEQ multiplex PCR; TCRdb has only the in-frame clones, and not every one. This table holds some 250,000 clones, 80% to 90% found once. Sequenced: peripheral blood. The receptors derive from a woman at least 80 years old with COVID-19, enrolled during active disease.

The table lists this clone with a few counts. CDR3 loop: CATSRGAVNSGNTIYF. CDR3 DNA: TGTGCCACCAGCAGGGGGGCGGTTAACTCTGGAAACACCATATATTTT. J is TRBJ1-3 and V is TRBV15; D might be TRBD1 (6 bases). The CDR3 runs to 16 residues. CDR1 LNHNV and CDR2 YYDKDF come from the germline V gene (reference sequence). Deletions cut 3 bases from V and 0 bases from J, with 12 bases between.

The chain joins TRBV6-1 to TRBJ2-5; weak D call: TRBD2 (5 bases). In germline, CDR1 is MNHNS, CDR2 SASEGT. This CDR3 region has 13 residues. The V gene lost 6 bases and the J gene lost 5 bases, with 13 bases spanning the gap. The CDR3 coding sequence is TGTGCCAGCAGGCCCCTAGCCCGGGAGACCCAGTACTTC. Translated, it gives CASRPLARETQYF.

The J gene is TRBJ2-1, the V gene TRBV25-1; 7 bases are shared with TRBD2. After removal of 6 bases from V and 4 bases from J, the junction contained 3 bases not matched to a gene. Germline values: CDR1 MGHDK, CDR2 SYGVNS. The CDR3 covers 13 residues. CDR3 sequence reads: CASSPREYNEQFF. CDR3 nucleotide sequence: TGTGCCAGCAGCCCGCGGGAGTACAATGAGCAGTTCTTC.

The chain links TRBV18 to TRBJ2-1; TRBD2 agrees at 10 bases. CDR3 size: 16 residues. Germline-derived CDR1 and CDR2 are KGHSH and LQKENI. Unmatched junction bases numbered 9, after V lost 4 bases and J lost 6 bases. CDR3 in amino acids: CASSLLSSGRINEQFF. CDR3 sequence (DNA): TGTGCCAGCTCACTCCTTTCTAGCGGGAGAATCAATGAGCAGTTCTTC.

This clone showed up just once. This chain connects TRBV5-6 to TRBJ1-2, with a tentative D call TRBD1 (6 bases). Trimming removed 4 bases from V and 8 bases from J, with 21 bases in between. Germline assignment: CDR1 SGHDT and CDR2 YYEEEE. The CDR3 extends over 15 amino acids. In DNA, the CDR3 is TGTGCCAGCAGCCATTGGGGGGGGCGTATCGGAGGCTACACCTTC. The encoded protein is CASSHWGGRIGGYTF.

The V call is TRBV19, the J call TRBJ1-5, with D possibly TRBD1 on 6 matching bases. Germline V gives CDR1 LNHDA, CDR2 SQIVND (reference sequence). The CDR3 covers 16 residues. V was cut by 3 bases and J by 3 bases, with 15 bases left in between. Written as DNA, the CDR3 is TGTGCCAGTAGTATTGGACAGCGGGGGGTCAATCAGCCCCAGCATTTT. It yields the protein CASSIGQRGVNQPQHF.

The gene calls are TRBV3-1 (or the pseudogene TRBV3-2) and TRBJ1-1, with 8 bases lining up with TRBD1. Losses at the gene ends were 1 base for V and 4 bases for J; bases not matched to a gene: 2. CDR3 size: 14 residues. CDR1 is LGHDT, CDR2 YNNKEL, per germline (reference sequence). The CDR3 DNA reads as TGTGCCAGCAGCCAAGGACAGGGGCCCACTGAAGCTTTCTTT. The encoded protein is CASSQGQGPTEAFF.

The chain employs TRBV10-3 and TRBJ2-1; D is possibly TRBD2 (5 bases). V lost 4 bases, J lost 8 bases, and 18 bases lay in between. Germline V lookup: CDR1 ENHRY, CDR2 SYGVKD. The CDR3 sequence is 15 residues long. This chain's CDR3 is CAISVRTSASDEQFF. In DNA, the CDR3 is TGTGCCATCAGTGTCAGGACTTCCGCCTCCGATGAGCAGTTCTTC.

J is TRBJ1-1 and V is TRBV18; 8 bases line up with TRBD1. V gave up 5 bases and J gave up 0 bases; unmatched junction bases: 2. CDR1 is KGHSH, CDR2 LQKENI, per germline. There are 14 residues in the CDR3. The CDR3 DNA reads TGTGCCAGCTCATCGGGACAGGTGAACACTGAAGCTTTCTTT. Encoded protein: CASSSGQVNTEAFF.

This rearrangement joins TRBV6-4 to TRBJ2-1; unclear D gene. Germline CDR1 MRHNA, CDR2 SNTAGT. The CDR3 totals 15 residues. V dropped 4 bases and J dropped 0 bases, with 10 bases sitting between them. CDR3 bases: TGTGCCAGCAGTGTGGTTTGGAGCTCCTACAATGAGCAGTTCTTC. This translates into CASSVVWSSYNEQFF.

The gene calls are TRBV5-4 and TRBJ2-3, with 11 bases lining up with TRBD2. The V and J ends lost 5 bases and 0 bases, in that order; junction bases with no gene match: 5. CDR3 size: 16 residues. Germline V gene lookup returns CDR1 SGHNT and CDR2 YYREEE (reference sequence). DNA of the CDR3: TGTGCCAGCAGTCCTAGCGGGGGGACTAGCACAGATACGCAGTATTTT. Translated: CASSPSGGTSTDTQYF.

The chain has TRBV28 and TRBJ2-1; possible D gene TRBD1, 6 bases. Germline assignment: CDR1 MDHEN and CDR2 SYDVKM. The CDR3 is 14 residues long. The ends were cut back, 7 bases at V and 8 bases at J, with 18 bases in the middle. CDR3 DNA: TGTGCCAGCAACCGCCCGGGACAAGGGCATGAGCAGTTCTTC. It specifies CASNRPGQGHEQFF.

J is TRBJ1-1 and V is TRBV6-5; D remains ambiguous. Between the trimmed V and J ends, which lost 6 bases and 9 bases, there was a span of 14 bases. The CDR3 is 12 amino acids. Germline CDR1 is MNHEY and CDR2 is SVGAGI. CDR3 amino acids: CASRAWEGQAFF. CDR3 bases: TGTGCCAGCAGGGCCTGGGAGGGCCAAGCTTTCTTT.

The sample holds one count of this clone. This rearrangement joins TRBV7-3 to TRBJ1-2, with a weak D call TRBD1 (5 bases). Germline values: CDR1 SGHTA, CDR2 FQGTGA. Between the trimmed V and J ends, which lost 5 bases and 5 bases, there was a span of 12 bases. This CDR3 region has 13 residues. The CDR3 sequence is CASSLGGLYGYTF. CDR3 coding DNA: TGTGCCAGCAGCCTTGGGGGACTATATGGCTACACCTTC. The full variable domain, in which reference TRBV7-3 and TRBJ1-2 provide the parts outside the CDR3, is GAGVSQTPSNKVTEKGKYVELRCDPISGHTALYWYRQSLGQGPEFLIYFQGTGAADDSGLPNDRFFAVRPEGSVSTLKIQRTERGDSAVYLCASSLGGLYGYTFGSGTRLTVV.

V usage is TRBV11-2 and J usage is TRBJ1-2; TRBD1 aligns across 10 bases. CDR1 is SGHAT, CDR2 FQNNGV, per germline. With V trimmed by 5 bases and J by 7 bases, 13 bases remained unmatched. The CDR3 sequence is 16 residues long. The DNA of the CDR3 is TGTGCCAGCAGCACCACCATGAGACAGGGGGCTAGTGGCTACACCTTC. Translation: CASSTTMRQGASGYTF.

The chain links TRBV7-8 to TRBJ2-7; D is perhaps TRBD1 (5 bases). Trimming cost V 5 bases and J 2 bases, with 10 bases left between them. The CDR3 length is 13 residues. The germline V gene has CDR1 SGHVS and CDR2 FQNEAQ. In DNA form, the CDR3 reads TGTGCCAGCAGCCCGACAGTTACCTACGAGCAGTACTTC. This gives the protein CASSPTVTYEQYF.

The genes are TRBV30 and TRBJ1-5; the D is unclear. The CDR3 totals 16 residues. CDR1 GTSNPN and CDR2 SVGIG come from the germline V gene (reference sequence). The germline V and J ends were trimmed by 1 base and 4 bases, with 17 bases remaining between them. CDR3 sequence: CAWSDTKYGGNQPQHF. For the CDR3, the DNA is TGTGCCTGGAGTGACACAAAATACGGAGGAAATCAGCCCCAGCATTTT.

V usage is TRBV7-6 and J usage is TRBJ1-4; 9 bases map to TRBD1. The V segment lost 4 bases and the J segment 4 bases; nucleotides outside the gene matches: 1. The CDR3 is made up of 14 amino acids. Germline V gives CDR1 SGHVS, CDR2 FNYEAQ. CDR3 in DNA: TGTGCCAGCAGCTCGGGACAGGGTAATGAAAAACTGTTTTTT. Translating gives CASSSGQGNEKLFF.

This rearrangement joins TRBV5-4 to TRBJ2-5, with D perhaps matching TRBD1 (6 bases). The V end lost 0 bases, the J end lost 3 bases, and 12 bases lay between the germline ends. CDR1 is SGHNT, CDR2 YYREEE, per germline (reference sequence). The CDR3 is made up of 15 amino acids. CDR3 coding DNA: TGTGCCAGCAGCTTGGTCACAGGGTCCAAAGAGACCCAGTACTTC. Encoded protein: CASSLVTGSKETQYF.

This CDR3 reads CASSLEQIENYGYTF. DNA for the CDR3: TGTGCCAGCAGCTTGGAACAGATCGAAAACTATGGCTACACCTTC. This chain connects TRBV5-6 to TRBJ1-2; D uncertain. Germline loops: CDR1 SGHDT, CDR2 YYEEEE. The CDR3 runs 15 residues. The V and J ends lost 0 bases and 2 bases respectively, with 11 bases between them.

CDR3 amino acids: CASNKWGDTQEQFF. DNA for the CDR3: TGTGCCAGTAATAAATGGGGGGATACTCAAGAGCAGTTCTTC. The chain employs TRBV19 and TRBJ2-1, with a possible D match to TRBD2 (6 bases). The CDR3 runs to 14 residues. Trimming took 7 bases from V and 10 from J, leaving 20 bases between them. CDR1 is LNHDA, CDR2 SQIVND, per germline (reference sequence).

The chain carries TRBV5-6 and TRBJ1-3; tentative D call: TRBD1 (5 bases). V gave up 4 bases and J gave up 0 bases, with 17 bases separating them. Germline CDR1 reads SGHDT; CDR2 reads YYEEEE. This CDR3 has 17 residues. This CDR3 reads CASSGPGGVSSGNTIYF. The DNA for the CDR3 is TGTGCCAGCAGCGGACCCGGGGGAGTGAGCTCTGGAAACACCATATATTTT.

V and J are TRBV11-2 and TRBJ1-1; 7 positions agree with TRBD1. The CDR3 has 13 residues. Germline V lookup: CDR1 SGHAT, CDR2 FQNNGV. The trim removed 5 bases at V and 5 bases at J, leaving 5 bases unmatched. CDR3 sequence (DNA): TGTGCCAGCAGCGCACAGGGGAAGACTGAAGCTTTCTTT. Protein product: CASSAQGKTEAFF.

The chain links TRBV19 to TRBJ2-2; 8 bases are a match to TRBD2. Germline trimming cut 5 bases from V and 7 bases from J; bases unmatched to any gene: 9. Per germline, CDR1 LNHDA and CDR2 SQIVND (reference sequence). The CDR3 has 15 amino acids. The CDR3 DNA reads as TGTGCCAGTAGTGACCAAGCGGGAGTGATCGGGGAGCTGTTTTTT. It yields the protein CASSDQAGVIGELFF.

The chain combines TRBV28 with TRBJ2-7, with 9 bases aligning to TRBD1. Germline values: CDR1 MDHEN, CDR2 SYDVKM. This CDR3 contains 13 residues. The V gene end was trimmed by 5 bases and the J gene end by 6 bases; junction bases not matched to a gene: 5. In DNA form, the CDR3 reads TGTGCCAGCAGTACGGGACAGGGTCCCGAGCAGTACTTC. This sequence encodes CASSTGQGPEQYF. The whole variable domain, filled in from reference TRBV28 and TRBJ2-7, reads DVKVTQSSRYLVKRTGEKVFLECVQDMDHENMFWYRQDPGLGLRLIYFSYDVKMKEKGDIPEGYSVSREKKERFSLILESASTNQTSMYLCASSTGQGPEQYFGPGTRLTVT.

The CDR3 nucleotides are TGTGCCAGCAGCCCGGACACCTCCCGGGCTGGAGGCTACACCTTC. Amino acids: CASSPDTSRAGGYTF. The genes are TRBV5-6 and TRBJ1-2; possible D gene TRBD1, 5 bases. The CDR3 runs to 15 residues. The V and J ends lost 4 bases and 8 bases respectively, with 21 bases between them. Per the germline V gene, CDR1 is SGHDT and CDR2 is YYEEEE.